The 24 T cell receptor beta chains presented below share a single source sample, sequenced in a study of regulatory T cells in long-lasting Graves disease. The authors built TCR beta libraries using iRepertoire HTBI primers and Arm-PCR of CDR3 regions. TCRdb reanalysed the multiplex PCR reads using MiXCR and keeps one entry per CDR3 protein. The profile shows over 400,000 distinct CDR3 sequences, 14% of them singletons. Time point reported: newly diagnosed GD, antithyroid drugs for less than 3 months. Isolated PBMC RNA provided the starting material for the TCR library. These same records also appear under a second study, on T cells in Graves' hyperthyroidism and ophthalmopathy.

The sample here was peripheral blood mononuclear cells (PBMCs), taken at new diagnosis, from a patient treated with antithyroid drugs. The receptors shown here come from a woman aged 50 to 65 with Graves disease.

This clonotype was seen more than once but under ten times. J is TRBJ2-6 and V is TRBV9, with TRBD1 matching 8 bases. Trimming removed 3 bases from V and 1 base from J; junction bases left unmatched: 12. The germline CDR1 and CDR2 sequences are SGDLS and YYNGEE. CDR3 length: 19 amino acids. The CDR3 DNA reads TGTGCCAGCAGCGACCCTGTGGCAGGGGGCTCGTCTGGGGCCAACGTCCTGACTTTC. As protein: CASSDPVAGGSSGANVLTF.

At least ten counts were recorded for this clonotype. CDR3 sequence reads: CASSFGGSEAFF. For the CDR3, the DNA is TGTGCCAGCAGTTTTGGGGGTAGTGAAGCTTTCTTT. J is TRBJ1-1 and V is TRBV12-3 or TRBV12-4; perhaps TRBD1 as D (5 bases). Trimming stripped 3 bases from V and 7 bases from J, with 9 bases between. The CDR3 loop spans 12 amino acids.

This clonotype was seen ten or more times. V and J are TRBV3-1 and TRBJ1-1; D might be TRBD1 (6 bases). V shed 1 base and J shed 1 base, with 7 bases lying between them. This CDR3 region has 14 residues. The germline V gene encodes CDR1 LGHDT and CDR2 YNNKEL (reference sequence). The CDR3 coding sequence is TGTGCCAGCAGCCAAGTGACAGGGAACACTGAAGCTTTCTTT. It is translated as CASSQVTGNTEAFF. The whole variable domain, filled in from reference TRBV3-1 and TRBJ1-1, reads DTAVSQTPKYLVTQMGNDKSIKCEQNLGHDTMYWYKQDSKKFLKIMFSYNNKELIINETVPNRFSPKSPDKAHLNLHINSLELGDSAVYFCASSQVTGNTEAFFGQGTRLTVV.

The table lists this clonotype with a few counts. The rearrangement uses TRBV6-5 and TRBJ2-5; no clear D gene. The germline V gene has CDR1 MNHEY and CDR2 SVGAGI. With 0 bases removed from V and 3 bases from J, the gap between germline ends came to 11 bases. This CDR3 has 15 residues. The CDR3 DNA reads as TGTGCCAGCAGTTACTCGAGCCTCAGGAAAGAGACCCAGTACTTC. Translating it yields CASSYSSLRKETQYF.

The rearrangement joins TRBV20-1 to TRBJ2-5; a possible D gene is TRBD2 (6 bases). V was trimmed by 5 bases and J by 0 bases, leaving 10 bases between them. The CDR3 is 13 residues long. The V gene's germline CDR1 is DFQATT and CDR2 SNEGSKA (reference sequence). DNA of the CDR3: TGCAGTGCTGCTCGGGACTACCAAGAGACCCAGTACTTC. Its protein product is CSAARDYQETQYF.

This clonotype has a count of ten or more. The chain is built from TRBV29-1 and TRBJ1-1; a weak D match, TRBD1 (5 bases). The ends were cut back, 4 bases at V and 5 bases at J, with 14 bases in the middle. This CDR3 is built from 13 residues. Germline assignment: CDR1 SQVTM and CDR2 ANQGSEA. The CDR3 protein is CSVVGRVTTEAFF. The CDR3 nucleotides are TGCAGCGTTGTGGGCAGGGTAACGACTGAAGCTTTCTTT.

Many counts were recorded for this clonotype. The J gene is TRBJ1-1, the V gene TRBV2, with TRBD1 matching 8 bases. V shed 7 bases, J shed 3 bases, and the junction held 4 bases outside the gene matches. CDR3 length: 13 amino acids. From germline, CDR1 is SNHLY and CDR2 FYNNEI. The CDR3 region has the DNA TGTGCCAGCATCCAGGACAGGGACACTGAAGCTTTCTTT. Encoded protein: CASIQDRDTEAFF.

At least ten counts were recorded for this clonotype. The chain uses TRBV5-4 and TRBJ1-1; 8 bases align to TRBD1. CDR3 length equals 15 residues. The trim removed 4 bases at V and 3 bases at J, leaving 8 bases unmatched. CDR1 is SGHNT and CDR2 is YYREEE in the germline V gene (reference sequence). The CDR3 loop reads CASSSVQGAHTEAFF. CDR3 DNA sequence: TGTGCCAGCAGCAGTGTCCAGGGGGCGCACACTGAAGCTTTCTTT.

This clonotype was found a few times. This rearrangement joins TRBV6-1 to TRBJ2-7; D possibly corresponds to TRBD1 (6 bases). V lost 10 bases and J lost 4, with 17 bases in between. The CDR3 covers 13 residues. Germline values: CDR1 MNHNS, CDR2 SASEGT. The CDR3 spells CATAGDTPYEQYF. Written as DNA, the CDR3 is TGTGCCACCGCTGGGGACACGCCTTACGAGCAGTACTTC.

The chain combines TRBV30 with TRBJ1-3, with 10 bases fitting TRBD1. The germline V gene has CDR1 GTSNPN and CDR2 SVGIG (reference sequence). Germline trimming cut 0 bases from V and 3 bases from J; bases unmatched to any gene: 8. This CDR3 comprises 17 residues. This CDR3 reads CAWSVRGQGVFGNTIYF. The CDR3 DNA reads TGTGCCTGGAGTGTACGAGGACAGGGGGTCTTTGGAAACACCATATATTTT.

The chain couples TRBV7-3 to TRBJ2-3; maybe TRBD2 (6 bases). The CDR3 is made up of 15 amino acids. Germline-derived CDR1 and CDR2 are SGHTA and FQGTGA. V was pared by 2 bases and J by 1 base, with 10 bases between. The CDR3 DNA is TGTGCCAGCAGCTTATTAGCGGCGGGCACAGATACGCAGTATTTT. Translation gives CASSLLAAGTDTQYF.

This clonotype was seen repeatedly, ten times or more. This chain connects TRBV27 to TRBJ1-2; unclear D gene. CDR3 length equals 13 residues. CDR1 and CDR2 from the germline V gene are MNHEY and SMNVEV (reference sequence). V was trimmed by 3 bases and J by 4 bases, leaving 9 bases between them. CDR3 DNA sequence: TGTGCCAGCAGTTTCGGGTTGGGCTATGGCTACACCTTC. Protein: CASSFGLGYGYTF.

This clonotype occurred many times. CDR3 region: CASSYQREWHNEQFF. CDR3 DNA sequence: TGTGCCAGCAGCTATCAGCGGGAGTGGCACAATGAGCAGTTCTTC. The rearrangement links TRBV12-3 or TRBV12-4 to TRBJ2-1, with TRBD2 matching over 8 bases. The CDR3 extends over 15 amino acids. Trimming took 6 bases from V and 5 from J; bases not matched to a gene: 9.

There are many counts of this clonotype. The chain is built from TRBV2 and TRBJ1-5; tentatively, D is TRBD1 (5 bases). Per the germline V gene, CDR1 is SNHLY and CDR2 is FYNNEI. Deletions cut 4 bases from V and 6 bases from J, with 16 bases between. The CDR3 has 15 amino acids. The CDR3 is CASSGLRQGRQPQHF. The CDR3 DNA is TGTGCCAGCAGTGGCCTTAGGCAGGGCCGTCAGCCCCAGCATTTT.

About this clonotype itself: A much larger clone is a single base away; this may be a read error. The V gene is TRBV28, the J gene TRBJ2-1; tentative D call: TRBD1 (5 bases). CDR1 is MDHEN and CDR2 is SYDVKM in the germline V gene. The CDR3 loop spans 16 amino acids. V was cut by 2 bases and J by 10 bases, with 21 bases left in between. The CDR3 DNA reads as TGTGCCAGCAGTTTAAAACTTCGACAGCGATCCTACGAGCAGTTCTTC. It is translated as CASSLKLRQRSYEQFF.

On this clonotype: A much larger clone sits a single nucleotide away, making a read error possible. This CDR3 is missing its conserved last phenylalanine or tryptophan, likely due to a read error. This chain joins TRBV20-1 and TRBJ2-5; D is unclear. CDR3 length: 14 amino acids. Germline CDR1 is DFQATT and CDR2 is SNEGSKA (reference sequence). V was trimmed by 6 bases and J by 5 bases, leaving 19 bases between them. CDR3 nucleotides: TGCAGTGCCACTCATTACTTAGCATTGGAGACCCAGTACTCC. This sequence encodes CSATHYLALETQYS.

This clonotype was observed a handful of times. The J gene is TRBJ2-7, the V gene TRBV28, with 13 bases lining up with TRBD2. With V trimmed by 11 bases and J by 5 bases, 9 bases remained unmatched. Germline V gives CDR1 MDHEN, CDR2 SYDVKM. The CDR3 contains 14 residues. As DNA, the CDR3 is TGTGCCCTAGGGACTAGCGGGAATAAGCACGAGCAGTACTTC. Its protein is CALGTSGNKHEQYF.

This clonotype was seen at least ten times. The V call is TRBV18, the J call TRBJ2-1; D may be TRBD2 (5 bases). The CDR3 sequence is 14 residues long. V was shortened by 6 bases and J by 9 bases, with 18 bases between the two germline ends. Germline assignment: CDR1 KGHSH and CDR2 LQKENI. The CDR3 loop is CASSMTILAFEQFF. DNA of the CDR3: TGTGCCAGCTCTATGACTATATTAGCATTTGAGCAGTTCTTC.

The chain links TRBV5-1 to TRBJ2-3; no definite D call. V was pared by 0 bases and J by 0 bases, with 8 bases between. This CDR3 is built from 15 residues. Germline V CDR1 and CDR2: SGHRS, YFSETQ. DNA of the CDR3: TGCGCCAGCAGCTTGGGTTACCCTAGCACAGATACGCAGTATTTT. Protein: CASSLGYPSTDTQYF.

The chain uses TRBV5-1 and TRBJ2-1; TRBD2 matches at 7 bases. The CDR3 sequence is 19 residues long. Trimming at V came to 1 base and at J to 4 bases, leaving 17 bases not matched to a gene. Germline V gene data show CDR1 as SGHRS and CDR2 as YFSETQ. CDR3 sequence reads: CASSLYRDAERDPYNEQFF. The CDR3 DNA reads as TGCGCCAGCAGCTTGTATCGGGACGCGGAGCGGGACCCTTACAATGAGCAGTTCTTC.

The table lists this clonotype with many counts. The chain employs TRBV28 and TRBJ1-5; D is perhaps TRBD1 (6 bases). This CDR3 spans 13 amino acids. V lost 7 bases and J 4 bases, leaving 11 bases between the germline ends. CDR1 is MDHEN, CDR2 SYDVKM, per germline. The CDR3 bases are TGTGCCAGCACCCTTACAGGGAATCAGCCCCAGCATTTT. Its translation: CASTLTGNQPQHF.

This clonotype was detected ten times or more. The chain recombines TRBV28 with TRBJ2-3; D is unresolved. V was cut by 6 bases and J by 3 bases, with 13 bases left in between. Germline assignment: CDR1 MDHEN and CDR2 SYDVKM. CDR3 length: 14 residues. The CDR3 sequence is CASSGSLGTDTQYF. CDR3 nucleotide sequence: TGTGCCAGCAGCGGGTCCCTTGGGACAGATACGCAGTATTTT.

CDR3 in amino acids: CASTSQLAGGRETQYF. The CDR3 DNA sequence: TGTGCCAGCACCTCCCAACTAGCGGGAGGCCGGGAGACCCAGTACTTC. This chain joins TRBV3-1 and TRBJ2-5, with 12 bases lining up with TRBD2. Germline CDR1 reads LGHDT; CDR2 reads YNNKEL (reference sequence). The CDR3 runs to 16 residues. Losses at the gene ends were 7 bases for V and 5 bases for J; bases not matched to a gene: 11.

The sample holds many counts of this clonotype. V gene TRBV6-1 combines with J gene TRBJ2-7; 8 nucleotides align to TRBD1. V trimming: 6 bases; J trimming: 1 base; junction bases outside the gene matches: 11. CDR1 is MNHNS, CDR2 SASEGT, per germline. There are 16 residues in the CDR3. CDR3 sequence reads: CASSERGRGPSYEQYF. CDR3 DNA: TGTGCCAGCAGCGAACGGGGCAGGGGGCCATCCTACGAGCAGTACTTC.